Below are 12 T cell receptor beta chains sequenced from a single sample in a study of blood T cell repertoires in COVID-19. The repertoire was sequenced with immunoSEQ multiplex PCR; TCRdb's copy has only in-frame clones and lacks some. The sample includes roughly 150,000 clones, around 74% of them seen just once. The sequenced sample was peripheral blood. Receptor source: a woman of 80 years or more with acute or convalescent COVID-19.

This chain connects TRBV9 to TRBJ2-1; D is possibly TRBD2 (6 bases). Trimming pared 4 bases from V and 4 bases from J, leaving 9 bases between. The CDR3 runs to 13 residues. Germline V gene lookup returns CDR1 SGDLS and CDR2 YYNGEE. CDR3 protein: CASSRDSYNEQFF. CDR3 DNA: TGTGCCAGCAGCCGGGACTCTTACAATGAGCAGTTCTTC.

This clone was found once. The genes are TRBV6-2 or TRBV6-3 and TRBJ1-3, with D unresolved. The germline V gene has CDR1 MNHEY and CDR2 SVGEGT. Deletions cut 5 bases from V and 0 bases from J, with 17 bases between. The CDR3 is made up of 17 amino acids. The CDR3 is CASSPGGASDSGNTIYF. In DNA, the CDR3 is TGTGCCAGCAGTCCCGGAGGAGCCTCAGACTCTGGAAACACCATATATTTT.

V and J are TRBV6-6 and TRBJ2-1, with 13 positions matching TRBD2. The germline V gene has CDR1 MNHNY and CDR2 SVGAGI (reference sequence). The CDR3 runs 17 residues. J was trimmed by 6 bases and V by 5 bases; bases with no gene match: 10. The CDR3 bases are TGTGCCAGCAGTCTCACCGGGACTAGCGGGACTCGCAATGAGCAGTTCTTC. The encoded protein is CASSLTGTSGTRNEQFF.

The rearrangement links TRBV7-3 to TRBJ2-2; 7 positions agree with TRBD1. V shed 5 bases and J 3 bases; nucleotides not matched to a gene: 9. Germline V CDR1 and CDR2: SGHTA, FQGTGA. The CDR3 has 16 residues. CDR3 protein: CASSKRTGVDTGELFF. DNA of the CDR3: TGTGCCAGCAGCAAACGCACAGGGGTCGACACCGGGGAGCTGTTTTTT.

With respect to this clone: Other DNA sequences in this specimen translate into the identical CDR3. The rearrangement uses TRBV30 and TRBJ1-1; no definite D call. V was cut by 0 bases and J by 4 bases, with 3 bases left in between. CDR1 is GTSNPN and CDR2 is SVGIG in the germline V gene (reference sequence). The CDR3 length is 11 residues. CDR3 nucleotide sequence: TGTGCCTGGAGTGTCGGCACTGAAGCTTTCTTT. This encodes CAWSVGTEAFF.

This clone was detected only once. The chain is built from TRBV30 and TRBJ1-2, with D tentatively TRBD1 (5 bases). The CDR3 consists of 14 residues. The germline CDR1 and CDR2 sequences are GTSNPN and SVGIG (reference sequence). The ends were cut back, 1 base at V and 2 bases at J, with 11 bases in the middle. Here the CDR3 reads CAWSDGGINYGYTF. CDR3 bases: TGTGCCTGGAGTGATGGGGGGATAAACTATGGCTACACCTTC.

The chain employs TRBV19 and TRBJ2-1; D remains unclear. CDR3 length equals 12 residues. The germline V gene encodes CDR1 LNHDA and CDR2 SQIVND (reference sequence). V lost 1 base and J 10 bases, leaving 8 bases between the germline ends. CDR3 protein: CASSIADSEQFF. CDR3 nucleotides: TGTGCCAGTAGTATAGCCGATAGCGAGCAGTTCTTC.

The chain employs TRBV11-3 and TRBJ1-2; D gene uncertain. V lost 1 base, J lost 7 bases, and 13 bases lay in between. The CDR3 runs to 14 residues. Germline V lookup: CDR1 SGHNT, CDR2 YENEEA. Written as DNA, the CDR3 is TGTGCCAGCAGCTTAGGCCAGGAAGGAGGTGGCTACACCTTC. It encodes CASSLGQEGGGYTF.

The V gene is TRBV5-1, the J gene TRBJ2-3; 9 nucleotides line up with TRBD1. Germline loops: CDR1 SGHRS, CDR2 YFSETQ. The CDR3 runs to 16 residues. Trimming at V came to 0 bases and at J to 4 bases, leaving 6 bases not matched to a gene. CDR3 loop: CASSLAGTGSADTQYF. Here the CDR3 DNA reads TGCGCCAGCAGCTTGGCCGGGACAGGGAGCGCAGATACGCAGTATTTT.

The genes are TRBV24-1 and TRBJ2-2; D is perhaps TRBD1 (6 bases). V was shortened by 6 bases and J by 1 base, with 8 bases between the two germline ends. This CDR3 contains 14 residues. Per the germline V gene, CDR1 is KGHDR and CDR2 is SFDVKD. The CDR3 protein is CATSKGQNTGELFF. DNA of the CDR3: TGTGCCACCAGTAAGGGACAGAACACCGGGGAGCTGTTTTTT.

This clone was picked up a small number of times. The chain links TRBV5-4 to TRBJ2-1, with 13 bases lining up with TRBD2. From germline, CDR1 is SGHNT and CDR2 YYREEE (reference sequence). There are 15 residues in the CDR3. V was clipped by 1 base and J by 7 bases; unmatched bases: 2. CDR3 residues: CASSLKLAGGNEQFF. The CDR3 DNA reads TGTGCCAGCAGCTTGAAACTAGCGGGAGGGAATGAGCAGTTCTTC.

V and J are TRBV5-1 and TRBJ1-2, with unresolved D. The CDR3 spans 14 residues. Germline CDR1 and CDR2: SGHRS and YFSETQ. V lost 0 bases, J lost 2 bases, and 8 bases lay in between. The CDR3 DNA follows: TGCGCCAGCAGCTTGGACTCTATAAACTATGGCTACACCTTC. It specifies CASSLDSINYGYTF.